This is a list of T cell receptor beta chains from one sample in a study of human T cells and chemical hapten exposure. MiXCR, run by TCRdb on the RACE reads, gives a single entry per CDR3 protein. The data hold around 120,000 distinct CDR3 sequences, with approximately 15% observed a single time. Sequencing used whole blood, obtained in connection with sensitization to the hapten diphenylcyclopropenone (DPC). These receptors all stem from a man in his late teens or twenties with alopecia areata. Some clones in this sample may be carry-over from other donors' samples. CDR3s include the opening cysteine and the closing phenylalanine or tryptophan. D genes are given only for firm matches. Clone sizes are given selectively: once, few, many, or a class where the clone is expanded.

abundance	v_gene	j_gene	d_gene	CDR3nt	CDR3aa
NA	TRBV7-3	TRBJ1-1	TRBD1	TGTGCCAGCAGCTTAACGCGGAATAGGGGACAGCCGACCGCTTTCTTT	CASSLTRNRGQPTAFF
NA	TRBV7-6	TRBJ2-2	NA	TGTGCCAGCAGCTTAGTGGAGTCGGACCCCGGGGAGCTGTTTTTT	CASSLVESDPGELFF
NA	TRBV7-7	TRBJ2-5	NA	TGTGCCAGCAGCTTAGGCGGACAGCGGCGGGAGACCCAGTACTTC	CASSLGGQRRETQYF
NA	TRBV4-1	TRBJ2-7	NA	TGCGCCAGCAGCTCCTCCTCCGGCCTGGGCTCCTACGAGCAGTACTTC	CASSSSSGLGSYEQYF
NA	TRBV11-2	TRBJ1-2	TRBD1	TGTGCCAGCAGCTTAACTACAGGGGCCCACTATGGCTACACCTTC	CASSLTTGAHYGYTF
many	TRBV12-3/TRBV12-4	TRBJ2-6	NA	TGTGCCAGCAGTTTTGCTGGGGCCAACGTCCTGACTTTC	CASSFAGANVLTF
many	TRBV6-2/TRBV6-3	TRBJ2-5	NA	TGTGCCAGCAGTTACACAACGGGCCAAGAGACCCAGTACTTC	CASSYTTGQETQYF
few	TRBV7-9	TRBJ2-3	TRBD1	TGTGCCAGCAGCGATCGGACAGGACCCACAGATACGCAGTATTTT	CASSDRTGPTDTQYF
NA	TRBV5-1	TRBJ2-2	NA	TGCGCCAGCAGCTTGGGTCCCGGATTGTTCGGGGAGCTGTTTTTT	CASSLGPGLFGELFF
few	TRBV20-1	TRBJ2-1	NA	TGCAGTGCTAGTTTTCGGCGCGCTACCTACAATGAGCAGTTCTTC	CSASFRRATYNEQFF
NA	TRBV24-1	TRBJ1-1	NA	TGTGCCACCCGACCCCAGGGCCCGAACACTGAAGCTTTCTTT	CATRPQGPNTEAFF
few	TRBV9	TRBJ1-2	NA	TGTGCCAGCAGCGTTCGCCAGGGCTCCTATGGCTACACCTTC	CASSVRQGSYGYTF
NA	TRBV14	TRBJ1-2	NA	TGTGCCAGCAGCCAACAGCCTAACTATGGCTACACCTTC	CASSQQPNYGYTF
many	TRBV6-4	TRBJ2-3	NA	TGTGCCAGCAGTGGGGGACCAGATACGCAGTATTTT	CASSGGPDTQYF
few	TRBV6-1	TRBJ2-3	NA	TGTGCCAGCACTCGCACAGATACGCAGTATTTT	CASTRTDTQYF
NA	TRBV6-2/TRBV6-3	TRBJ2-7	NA	TGTGCCAGCAGTTTACCTGGGGCCTACGAGCAGTACTTC	CASSLPGAYEQYF
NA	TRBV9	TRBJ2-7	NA	TGTGCCAGCAGCGCGGCCGTAATCTCCTACGAGCAGTACTTC	CASSAAVISYEQYF
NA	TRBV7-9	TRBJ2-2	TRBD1	TGTGCCAGCAGCTCATCTGGGACAGGGAACACCGGGGAGCTGTTTTTT	CASSSSGTGNTGELFF
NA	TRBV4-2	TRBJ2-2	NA	TGTGCCAGCAGCCAGGGACGGGGCACCGGGGAGCTGTTTTTT	CASSQGRGTGELFF
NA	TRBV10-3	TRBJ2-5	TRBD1	TGTGCCATCAGTTCCACTGCTGGGACAGGGGGTTACGAGACCCAGTACTTC	CAISSTAGTGGYETQYF
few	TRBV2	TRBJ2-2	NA	TGTGCCAGCAGTGAATCCCTGTGGACCGGGGAGCTGTTTTTT	CASSESLWTGELFF
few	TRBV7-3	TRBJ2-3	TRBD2	TGTGCCAGCAGCCCAGGACTAGCGGGTACCACAGATACGCAGTATTTT	CASSPGLAGTTDTQYF
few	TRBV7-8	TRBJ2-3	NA	TGTGCCAGCAGCTTACTGTGGGGACGCACAGATACGCAGTATTTT	CASSLLWGRTDTQYF
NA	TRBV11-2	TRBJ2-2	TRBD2	TGTGCCAGCAGACGGGGGGATGCGAACACCGGGGAGCTGTTTTTT	CASRRGDANTGELFF
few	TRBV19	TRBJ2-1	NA	TGTGCCAGTAGTATAGTCATCACCGAGCCCTACAATGAGCAGTTCTTC	CASSIVITEPYNEQFF
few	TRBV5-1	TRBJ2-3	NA	TGCGCCAGCAGCTTGGTTCGGGGAGCTAGCACAGATACGCAGTATTTT	CASSLVRGASTDTQYF
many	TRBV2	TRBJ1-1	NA	TGTGCCAGCAGTCCAGGGACGGAGAACACTGAAGCTTTCTTT	CASSPGTENTEAFF
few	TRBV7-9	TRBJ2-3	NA	TGTGCCAGCAGCTTAGCGCACAGGGTCACAGATACGCAGTATTTT	CASSLAHRVTDTQYF
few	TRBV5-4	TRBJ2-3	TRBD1	TGTGCCAGCAGTTTTCTACAGGGGAACACAGATACGCAGTATTTT	CASSFLQGNTDTQYF
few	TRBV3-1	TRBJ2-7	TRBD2	TGTGCCAGCAGCCGGGGGCTAGCGGGCTCCTACGAGCAGTACTTC	CASSRGLAGSYEQYF
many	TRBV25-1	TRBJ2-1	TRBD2	TGTGCCAGCAGTGAATGGGGGACTAGCAACAACAATGAGCAGTTCTTC	CASSEWGTSNNNEQFF
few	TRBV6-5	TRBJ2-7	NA	TGTGCCAGCAGTCGAGGGTTGATCTACGAGCAGTACTTC	CASSRGLIYEQYF
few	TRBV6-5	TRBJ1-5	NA	TGTGCCAGCAGAACCTCTCAGGGGAATCAGCCCCAGCATTTT	CASRTSQGNQPQHF
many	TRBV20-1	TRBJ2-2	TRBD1	TGCAGTGCTAGACCATTGGGACAGGGGGTCGGGGAGCTGTTTTTT	CSARPLGQGVGELFF
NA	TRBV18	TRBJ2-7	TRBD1	TGTGCCAGCTCACCACGGGGCAGCACAGGGGCCTACGAGCAGTACTTC	CASSPRGSTGAYEQYF
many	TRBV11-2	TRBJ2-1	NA	TGTGCCAGCAGCCTCCTCACCGACGGATACAATGAGCAGTTCTTC	CASSLLTDGYNEQFF
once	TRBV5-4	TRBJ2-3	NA	TGTGCCAGCAGCGACCGGGCGACGCAGTATTTT	CASSDRATQYF
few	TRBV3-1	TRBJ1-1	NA	TGTGCCAGCAGCCTCAACGGACAGAAAGAAGCTTTCTTT	CASSLNGQKEAFF
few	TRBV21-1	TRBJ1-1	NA	TGTGCCAGCAGCAAACCAGTGAGGGAGCCGAACACTGAAGCTTTCTTT	CASSKPVREPNTEAFF
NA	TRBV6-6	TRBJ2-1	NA	TGTGCCAGCAGGACGGTCGGGGTCTCGCGCAATGAGCAGTTCTTC	CASRTVGVSRNEQFF
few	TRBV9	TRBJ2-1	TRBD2	TGTGCCAGCAGCGCGACTAGCGGGGACTACAATGAGCAGTTCTTC	CASSATSGDYNEQFF
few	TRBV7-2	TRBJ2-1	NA	TGTGCCAGCAGCTTAGTCGGTGACTCCTACAATGAGCAGTTCTTC	CASSLVGDSYNEQFF
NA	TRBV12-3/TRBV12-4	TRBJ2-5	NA	TGTGCCAGCAGTCCACGGACAGACGAAGAGACCCAGTACTTC	CASSPRTDEETQYF
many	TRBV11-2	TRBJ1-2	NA	TGTGCCAGCAGCTCCCTCAGCCGGAGACAGGCTAACTATGGCTACACCTTC	CASSSLSRRQANYGYTF
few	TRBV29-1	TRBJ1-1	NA	TGCAGCGTTGTGAACGGGGGTTCGAACACTGAAGCTTTCTTT	CSVVNGGSNTEAFF